Presented here are 18 T cell receptor beta chains from one specimen sequenced in a study of T cells after yellow fever vaccination. TCRdb reanalysed the 5' RACE reads using MiXCR and keeps one entry per CDR3 protein. Altogether about 320,000 distinct CDR3 sequences are present, roughly 10% being singletons, with the ten largest covering 3.3%. The material was CD4+ T cells sorted from PBMCs, obtained 45 days after the yellow fever booster vaccination. These receptors were obtained from a man between 18 and 29 years old who received the YFV17D yellow fever vaccine.

The chain carries TRBV12-3 or TRBV12-4 and TRBJ1-3, with a tentative D call TRBD1 (6 bases). CDR3 size: 15 residues. V lost 1 base to trimming and J lost 3 bases, with 10 bases between them. For the CDR3, the DNA is TGTGCCAGCAGTTTAGGCAGGGGATATGGAAACACCATATATTTT. Translated, it gives CASSLGRGYGNTIYF.

This clonotype was seen a handful of times. The genes are TRBV7-2 and TRBJ1-1; 7 nucleotides agree with TRBD1. V was pared by 6 bases and J by 11 bases, with 21 bases of the junction left unmatched. Germline V CDR1 and CDR2: SGHTA, FQGNSA. This CDR3 region has 16 residues. CDR3 residues: CASSRLTGTVTGEAFF. For the CDR3, the DNA is TGTGCCAGCAGTCGACTCACCGGGACAGTGACTGGGGAGGCTTTCTTT. The full variable domain, in which reference TRBV7-2 and TRBJ1-1 provide the parts outside the CDR3, is GAGVSQSPSNKVTEKGKDVELRCDPISGHTALYWYRQSLGQGLEFLIYFQGNSAPDKSGLPSDRFSAERTGGSVSTLTIQRTQQEDSAVYLCASSRLTGTVTGEAFFGQGTRLTVV.

This clonotype was seen more than once but under ten times. The chain combines TRBV20-1 with TRBJ2-2, with 8 positions matching TRBD2. Looked up from germline, CDR1 is DFQATT and CDR2 is SNEGSKA (reference sequence). After removal of 3 bases from V and 0 bases from J, the junction contained 0 bases not matched to a gene. The CDR3 covers 14 residues. Written as DNA, the CDR3 is TGCAGTGCTAGCGGGGGGGCGAACACCGGGGAGCTGTTTTTT. As protein: CSASGGANTGELFF.

The table lists this clonotype with many counts. This sequence joins TRBV5-1 and TRBJ2-7; D is perhaps TRBD1 or TRBD2 (6 bases each). Trimming stripped 5 bases from V and 2 bases from J, with 17 bases between. Looked up from germline, CDR1 is SGHRS and CDR2 is YFSETQ. The CDR3 is made up of 15 amino acids. The CDR3 is CASSWGAGEAYEQYV. Here the CDR3 DNA reads TGCGCCAGCAGTTGGGGGGCAGGGGAGGCCTACGAGCAGTACGTC.

The V gene is TRBV6-2 or TRBV6-3, the J gene TRBJ1-5; D not resolved. The V end was cut by 0 bases, the J end by 6 bases, with 6 bases between. Germline CDR1 is MNHEY and CDR2 is SVGEGT. The CDR3 sequence is 13 residues long. The CDR3 DNA reads as TGTGCCAGCAGTTACTCGGTCAGTCAGCCCCAGCATTTT. This encodes CASSYSVSQPQHF.

The chain joins TRBV28 to TRBJ2-2, with D possibly matching TRBD1 (6 bases). The CDR3 runs to 15 residues. Germline V gives CDR1 MDHEN, CDR2 SYDVKM. The ends were cut back, 3 bases at V and 3 bases at J, with 11 bases in the middle. The CDR3 DNA is TGTGCCAGCAGTTTCCCGACAGGTTACACCGGGGAGCTGTTTTTT. Protein sequence: CASSFPTGYTGELFF.

This clonotype has a handful of counts. This sequence joins TRBV20-1 and TRBJ1-5; maybe TRBD1 (5 bases). Germline values: CDR1 DFQATT, CDR2 SNEGSKA (reference sequence). The CDR3 is made up of 14 amino acids. Trimming removed 5 bases from V and 0 bases from J, with 11 bases in between. CDR3 sequence: CSAPRGNSNQPQHF. As DNA, the CDR3 is TGCAGTGCTCCGAGGGGTAATAGCAATCAGCCCCAGCATTTT.

The CDR3: CASSVTEPNSPLHF. The DNA for the CDR3 is TGTGCCAGCAGCGTAACAGAGCCCAATTCACCCCTCCACTTT. This chain links TRBV9 with TRBJ1-6; D remains unclear. V dropped 1 base and J dropped 7 bases, with 9 bases sitting between them. Germline V lookup: CDR1 SGDLS, CDR2 YYNGEE. CDR3 length: 14 amino acids.

The J gene is TRBJ1-5, the V gene TRBV5-1; 7 bases are a match to TRBD2. The closer fit of TRBJ2-3 to the DNA end suggests the J call may be wrong. Germline CDR1 reads SGHRS; CDR2 reads YFSETQ. There are 15 residues in the CDR3. The CDR3 loop is CASSLAGEGNQPQYF. CDR3 nucleotides: TGCGCCAGCAGCTTGGCCGGGGAGGGGAATCAGCCCCAGTATTTT.

The chain has TRBV9 and TRBJ2-2; D might be TRBD1 (5 bases). The CDR3 consists of 15 residues. Germline V lookup: CDR1 SGDLS, CDR2 YYNGEE. V was cut by 0 bases and J by 3 bases, with 9 bases left in between. CDR3 DNA sequence: TGTGCCAGCAGCGTAGATCAGGGTTACACCGGGGAGCTGTTTTTT. It yields the protein CASSVDQGYTGELFF.

This clonotype was counted between two and nine times. This sequence joins TRBV5-4 and TRBJ2-3; 9 bases match TRBD2. Per germline, CDR1 SGHNT and CDR2 YYREEE (reference sequence). With 2 bases clipped from V and 4 bases from J, the junction kept 5 bases outside the gene matches. The CDR3 is 15 amino acids. The CDR3 sequence is CASSLRRGGPDTQYF. CDR3 nucleotide sequence: TGTGCCAGCAGCTTAAGGCGGGGGGGCCCAGATACGCAGTATTTT.

There are a few counts of this clonotype. Here the CDR3 DNA reads TGTGCCAGCAGCCCGCTCGGAGGGGGGGAGACCCAGTACTTC. This gives the protein CASSPLGGGETQYF. The chain joins TRBV7-2 to TRBJ2-5, with D possibly being TRBD1 or TRBD2 (6 bases each). Germline assignment: CDR1 SGHTA and CDR2 FQGNSA. The V gene lost 5 bases and the J gene lost 5 bases, with 15 bases spanning the gap. The length of the CDR3 is 14 residues.

This chain connects TRBV2 to TRBJ2-2, with D uncertain. With 8 bases removed from V and 6 bases from J, the gap between germline ends came to 7 bases. The CDR3 extends over 11 amino acids. Germline CDR1 SNHLY, CDR2 FYNNEI. The CDR3 DNA reads TGTGCCAGCCGCCGGGCCGGGGAGCTGTTTTTT. Protein sequence: CASRRAGELFF.

This rearrangement joins TRBV5-1 to TRBJ2-5, with D perhaps matching TRBD2 (5 bases). The CDR3 sequence is 15 residues long. V was clipped by 3 bases and J by 1 base, with 13 bases between them. Germline V gene lookup returns CDR1 SGHRS and CDR2 YFSETQ. The DNA of the CDR3 is TGCGCCAGCAGCTCCTCTGCCGGGATCCAAGAGACCCAGTACTTC. Its translation: CASSSSAGIQETQYF.

CDR3 residues: CASTRDGQFSGNTIYF. For the CDR3, the DNA is TGTGCCAGCACCAGAGACGGCCAGTTCTCTGGAAACACCATATATTTT. This chain joins TRBV6-2 or TRBV6-3 and TRBJ1-3; D call uncertain. Germline CDR1 reads MNHEY; CDR2 reads SVGEGT. CDR3 length: 16 residues. The V and J ends lost 7 bases and 0 bases respectively, with 16 bases between them.

Only a few counts were recorded for this clonotype. This chain links TRBV20-1 with TRBJ2-1; D uncertain. Trimming shortened V by 2 bases and J by 2 bases, and 7 bases separated the two germline ends. The CDR3 runs to 13 residues. The germline CDR1 and CDR2 sequences are DFQATT and SNEGSKA (reference sequence). The chain's CDR3 is CSARSGTYNEQFF. The CDR3 bases are TGCAGTGCTAGATCTGGGACCTACAATGAGCAGTTCTTC.

The V call is TRBV7-9, the J call TRBJ2-3, with 11 positions matching TRBD2. This CDR3 comprises 14 residues. V trimming: 9 bases; J trimming: 1 base; junction bases outside the gene matches: 3. Germline loops: CDR1 SEHNR, CDR2 FQNEAQ (reference sequence). The CDR3 spells CASALAGGTDTQYF. The CDR3 DNA reads TGTGCCAGTGCACTAGCGGGGGGCACAGATACGCAGTATTTT. Drawing the rest from reference TRBV7-9 and TRBJ2-3, the complete variable domain is DTGVSQNPRHKITKRGQNVTFRCDPISEHNRLYWYRQTLGQGPEFLTYFQNEAQLEKSRLLSDRFSAERPKGSFSTLEIQRTEQGDSAMYLCASALAGGTDTQYFGPGTRLTVL.

This chain joins TRBV16 and TRBJ2-3; perhaps D is TRBD1 or TRBD2 (5 bases each). The CDR3 extends over 15 amino acids. Between the trimmed V and J ends, which lost 2 bases and 2 bases, there was a span of 11 bases. Germline assignment: CDR1 KGHSY and CDR2 FQNENV. The CDR3 region has the DNA TGTGCCAGCAGCCAAGGGGGTGCGAACACAGATACGCAGTATTTT. Translation gives CASSQGGANTDTQYF.